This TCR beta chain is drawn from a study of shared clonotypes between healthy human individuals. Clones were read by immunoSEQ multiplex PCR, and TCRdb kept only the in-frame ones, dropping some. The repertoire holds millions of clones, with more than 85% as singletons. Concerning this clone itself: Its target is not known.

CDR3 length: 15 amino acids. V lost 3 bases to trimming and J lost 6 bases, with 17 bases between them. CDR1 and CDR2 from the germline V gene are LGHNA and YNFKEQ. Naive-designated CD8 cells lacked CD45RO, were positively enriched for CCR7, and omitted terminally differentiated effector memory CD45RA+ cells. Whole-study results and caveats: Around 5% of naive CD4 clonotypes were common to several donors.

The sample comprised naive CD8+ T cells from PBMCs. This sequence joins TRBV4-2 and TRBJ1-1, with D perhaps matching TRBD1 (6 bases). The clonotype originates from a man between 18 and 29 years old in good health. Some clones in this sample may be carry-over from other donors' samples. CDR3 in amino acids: CASSHMDSSFAEAFF. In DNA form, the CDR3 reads TGTGCCAGCAGCCACATGGACAGCAGCTTCGCTGAAGCTTTCTTT.